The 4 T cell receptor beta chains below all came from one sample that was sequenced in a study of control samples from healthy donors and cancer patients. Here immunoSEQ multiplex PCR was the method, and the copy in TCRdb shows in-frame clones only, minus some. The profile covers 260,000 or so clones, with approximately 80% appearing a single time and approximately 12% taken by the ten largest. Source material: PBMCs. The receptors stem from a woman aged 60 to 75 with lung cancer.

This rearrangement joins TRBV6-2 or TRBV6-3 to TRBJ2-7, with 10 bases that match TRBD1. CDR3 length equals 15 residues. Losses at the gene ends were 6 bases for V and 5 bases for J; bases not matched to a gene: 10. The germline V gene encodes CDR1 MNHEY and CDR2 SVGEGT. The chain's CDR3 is CASSSVAGTGDEQYF. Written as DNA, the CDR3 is TGTGCCAGCAGCTCTGTCGCCGGGACAGGGGACGAGCAGTACTTC.

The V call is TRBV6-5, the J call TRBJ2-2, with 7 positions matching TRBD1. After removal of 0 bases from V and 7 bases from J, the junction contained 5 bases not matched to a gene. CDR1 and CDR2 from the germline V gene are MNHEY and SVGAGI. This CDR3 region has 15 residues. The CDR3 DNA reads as TGTGCCAGCAGTTACTCGGGCAGGGGGATCGGGGAGCTGTTTTTT. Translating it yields CASSYSGRGIGELFF.

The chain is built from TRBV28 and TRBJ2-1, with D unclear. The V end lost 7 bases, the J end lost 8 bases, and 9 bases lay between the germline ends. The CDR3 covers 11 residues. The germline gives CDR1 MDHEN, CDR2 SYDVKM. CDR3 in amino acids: CASTGGYEQFF. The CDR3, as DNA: TGTGCCAGCACCGGTGGGTATGAGCAGTTCTTC.

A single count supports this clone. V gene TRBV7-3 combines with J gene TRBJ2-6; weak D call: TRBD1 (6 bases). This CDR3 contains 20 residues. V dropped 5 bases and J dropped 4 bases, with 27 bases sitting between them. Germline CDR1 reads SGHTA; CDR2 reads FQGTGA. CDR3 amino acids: CASSPRRQAPNFPGANVLTF. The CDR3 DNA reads TGTGCCAGCAGCCCCCGGAGACAGGCCCCAAACTTTCCCGGGGCCAACGTCCTGACTTTC.